The 17 T cell receptor beta chains presented below share a single source sample, sequenced in a study of T cell responses to AZD1222 COVID-19 vaccine. Sequencing used immunoSEQ multiplex PCR; TCRdb keeps in-frame clones, though not all of them. This sample has about 110,000 clones, with about 88% found just once. This specimen consisted of peripheral blood, obtained on day 0 of AZD1222 vaccination. The receptors stem from an adult in good health.

The V gene is TRBV27, the J gene TRBJ1-6, with TRBD1 matching 9 bases. CDR3 length equals 16 residues. Germline CDR1 MNHEY, CDR2 SMNVEV (reference sequence). Trimming took 4 bases from V and 6 from J; bases not matched to a gene: 7. Written as DNA, the CDR3 is TGTGCCAGCAGTTGGGGAGGGACAGGGTTTAATTCACCCCTCCACTTT. Protein: CASSWGGTGFNSPLHF.

The rearrangement joins TRBV5-8 to TRBJ1-2; D perhaps matches TRBD1 (5 bases). The CDR3 length is 17 residues. Germline lookup yields CDR1 SGHTS and CDR2 YDEGEE. Trimming took off 1 base at V and 5 bases at J, with 21 bases between the two ends. CDR3 bases: TGTGCCAGCAGCTTGCAGGGACTGGTGATTACTATGTATGGCTACACCTTC. Its protein product is CASSLQGLVITMYGYTF.

As to this clone: This specimen includes other DNA sequences encoding the same CDR3. This chain uses TRBV19 with TRBJ2-2; TRBD1 is a possible D gene (6 bases). Germline V gene sequence: CDR1 LNHDA, CDR2 SQIVND (reference sequence). This CDR3 spans 14 amino acids. V lost 3 bases, J lost 2 bases, and 7 bases lay in between. The CDR3 here is CASSIGTNTGELFF. DNA of the CDR3: TGTGCCAGTAGTATCGGGACAAACACCGGGGAGCTGTTTTTT.

This clone was seen more than once but under ten times. The chain employs TRBV7-9 and TRBJ1-1, with 7 bases fitting TRBD1. J was trimmed by 6 bases and V by 6 bases; bases with no gene match: 13. This CDR3 region has 15 residues. Germline CDR1 SEHNR, CDR2 FQNEAQ (reference sequence). This chain's CDR3 is CASSPRQGAFAEAFF. CDR3 bases: TGTGCCAGCAGTCCTCGACAGGGAGCCTTCGCTGAAGCTTTCTTT.

The chain employs TRBV7-8 and TRBJ1-4; D might be TRBD1 (5 bases). The CDR3 covers 18 residues. Trimming removed 1 base at V and 0 bases at J, with 15 bases between. Germline CDR1 reads SGHVS; CDR2 reads FQNEAQ. In DNA form, the CDR3 reads TGTGCCAGCAGCTTAGAAATAGGTGGGGCCCCAACTAATGAAAAACTGTTTTTT. It is translated as CASSLEIGGAPTNEKLFF. Together with reference TRBV7-8 and TRBJ1-4, the CDR3 gives the full variable domain: GAGVSQSPRYKVAKRGQDVALRCDPISGHVSLFWYQQALGQGPEFLTYFQNEAQLDKSGLPSDRFFAERPEGSVSTLKIQRTQQEDSAVYLCASSLEIGGAPTNEKLFFGSGTQLSVL.

This clone has only one observation. The gene calls are TRBV3-1 (or the pseudogene TRBV3-2) and TRBJ2-7, with D possibly TRBD2 on 5 matching bases. The V gene's germline CDR1 is LGHDT and CDR2 YNNKEL (reference sequence). The CDR3 extends over 13 amino acids. Between the trimmed V and J ends, which lost 3 bases and 2 bases, there was a span of 8 bases. CDR3 nucleotide sequence: TGTGCCAGCAGCCAGCGGGCCACCTACGAGCAGTACTTC. This codes for CASSQRATYEQYF.

This sequence joins TRBV15 and TRBJ2-5; TRBD1 aligns across 8 bases. V was clipped by 3 bases and J by 7 bases; unmatched bases: 4. The CDR3 extends over 13 amino acids. CDR1 LNHNV and CDR2 YYDKDF come from the germline V gene (reference sequence). CDR3 amino acids: CATSRGQEATQYF. The CDR3 DNA reads TGTGCCACCAGCAGGGGACAGGAGGCGACCCAGTACTTC.

This chain uses TRBV5-4 with TRBJ1-2, with a tentative D call TRBD1 (6 bases). V lost 4 bases and J lost 0, with 16 bases in between. In germline, CDR1 is SGHNT, CDR2 YYREEE (reference sequence). This CDR3 contains 16 residues. This chain's CDR3 is CASSVDVRGANYGYTF. CDR3 coding DNA: TGTGCCAGCAGCGTTGATGTCAGGGGCGCTAACTATGGCTACACCTTC.

J is TRBJ2-7 and V is TRBV6-5; no definite D call. The germline V gene encodes CDR1 MNHEY and CDR2 SVGAGI. Between the trimmed V and J ends, which lost 0 bases and 7 bases, there was a span of 7 bases. The CDR3 has 12 residues. The CDR3: CASSYSWWEQYF. The CDR3 nucleotides are TGTGCCAGCAGTTACTCATGGTGGGAGCAGTACTTC.

The V gene is TRBV4-3, the J gene TRBJ2-1; 7 positions agree with TRBD1. The CDR3 consists of 16 residues. Losses at the gene ends were 6 bases for V and 1 base for J; bases not matched to a gene: 9. CDR1 and CDR2 (germline): LGHNA, YSLEER. CDR3 sequence (DNA): TGCGCCAGCAGTCCAGACAGGGTGTTTTCCTACAATGAGCAGTTCTTC. This translates into CASSPDRVFSYNEQFF.

This chain uses TRBV6-2 or TRBV6-3 with TRBJ2-3; D is perhaps TRBD2 (5 bases). Trimming stripped 2 bases from V and 0 bases from J, with 9 bases between. The CDR3 is 15 amino acids. The germline V gene encodes CDR1 MNHEY and CDR2 SVGEGT. The CDR3 sequence: CASSYVATSTDTQYF. In nucleotides, the CDR3 is TGTGCCAGCAGTTACGTAGCGACTAGCACAGATACGCAGTATTTT.

V is TRBV27 and J is TRBJ2-1; 9 positions match TRBD2. CDR1 and CDR2 (germline): MNHEY, SMNVEV (reference sequence). V was pared by 4 bases and J by 10 bases, with 11 bases of the junction left unmatched. The CDR3 consists of 15 residues. The CDR3 protein is CASSSTSGPLVEQFF. The CDR3 DNA reads as TGTGCCAGCAGTTCGACTAGCGGCCCCTTAGTGGAGCAGTTCTTC.

J is TRBJ1-1 and V is TRBV3-1 (or the pseudogene TRBV3-2); 9 nucleotides agree with TRBD1. With V trimmed by 5 bases and J by 1 base, 8 bases remained unmatched. Looked up from germline, CDR1 is LGHDT and CDR2 is YNNKEL (reference sequence). The CDR3 runs to 16 residues. CDR3 loop: CASSGYTGGRNTEAFF. The CDR3 coding sequence is TGTGCCAGCAGCGGCTATACAGGGGGCAGGAACACTGAAGCTTTCTTT.

The rearrangement joins TRBV11-2 to TRBJ2-2; perhaps TRBD1 as D (6 bases). V was trimmed by 1 base and J by 6 bases, leaving 9 bases between them. The CDR3 covers 14 residues. Germline CDR1 is SGHAT and CDR2 is FQNNGV. Here the CDR3 reads CASSLGAGAGELFF. CDR3 nucleotides: TGTGCCAGCAGCTTAGGGGCAGGGGCCGGGGAGCTGTTTTTT.

The chain is built from TRBV2 and TRBJ1-1; D remains ambiguous. CDR3 size: 14 residues. Trimming left V 1 base short and J 8 bases short, with 14 bases between. Germline V CDR1 and CDR2: SNHLY, FYNNEI. CDR3 bases: TGTGCCAGCAGTGAAGGGTTCAATTTACCGGAAGCTTTCTTT. Translation: CASSEGFNLPEAFF.

The chain links TRBV5-1 to TRBJ2-5; the D is unclear. There are 12 residues in the CDR3. From germline, CDR1 is SGHRS and CDR2 YFSETQ. V was pared by 0 bases and J by 5 bases, with 5 bases between. The CDR3 here is CASSLGVETQYF. The CDR3 region has the DNA TGCGCCAGCAGCTTGGGGGTGGAGACCCAGTACTTC.

The chain carries TRBV11-3 and TRBJ1-2; D is undetermined. The CDR3 totals 14 residues. CDR1 SGHNT and CDR2 YENEEA come from the germline V gene. V was cut by 8 bases and J by 4 bases, with 17 bases left in between. The CDR3 loop is CASSGASTGYGYTF. The CDR3 nucleotides read TGTGCCAGCTCTGGAGCCAGTACTGGCTATGGCTACACCTTC.